These 10 T cell receptor beta chains originate from one sample sequenced in a study of cytomegalovirus exposure and HLA in healthy donors. Sequencing was performed with immunoSEQ multiplex PCR; in TCRdb, only in-frame clones are kept and a portion is missing. Among 55,000 to 65,000 clones listed, about 92% were seen once. The specimen sequenced was PBMCs. The source is a man aged 18 to 30 in good health and CMV-seronegative.

This rearrangement joins TRBV15 to TRBJ2-1, with TRBD2 identical over 8 bases. CDR1 and CDR2 (germline): LNHNV, YYDKDF (reference sequence). Trimming at V came to 5 bases and at J to 0 bases, leaving 9 bases not matched to a gene. The CDR3 has 17 residues. The CDR3 here is CATSRPGLAGSYNEQFF. The CDR3 DNA follows: TGTGCCACCAGCCGACCCGGGCTAGCGGGCTCCTACAATGAGCAGTTCTTC.

V gene TRBV11-3 combines with J gene TRBJ2-3; weak D call: TRBD2 (5 bases). Germline CDR1 reads SGHNT; CDR2 reads YENEEA. The length of the CDR3 is 16 residues. Trimming took off 1 base at V and 2 bases at J, with 13 bases between the two ends. The CDR3 DNA is TGTGCCAGCAGCTTAGGTGGCGGGCCCTCCACAGATACGCAGTATTTT. This gives the protein CASSLGGGPSTDTQYF.

The rearrangement joins TRBV5-4 to TRBJ2-5; 11 bases align to TRBD1. The CDR3 consists of 16 residues. The J segment lost 3 bases and the V segment lost 0 bases, leaving 4 bases of the junction unmatched. Germline lookup yields CDR1 SGHNT and CDR2 YYREEE (reference sequence). DNA for the CDR3: TGTGCCAGCAGCTTGGCAGGGACAGGGGGTAAAGAGACCCAGTACTTC. It codes for CASSLAGTGGKETQYF.

This clone appeared a single time. The chain uses TRBV7-2 and TRBJ2-7; maybe TRBD1 (7 bases). The germline gives CDR1 SGHTA, CDR2 FQGNSA. This CDR3 region has 15 residues. The ends were cut back, 6 bases at V and 2 bases at J, with 17 bases in the middle. In DNA, the CDR3 is TGTGCCAGCAGTGGAGGCGGGACAGATGCCTACGAGCAGTACTTC. It is translated as CASSGGGTDAYEQYF.

J is TRBJ1-2 and V is TRBV7-2; tentative D call: TRBD1 (5 bases). This CDR3 region has 18 residues. V lost 0 bases and J 4 bases, leaving 21 bases between the germline ends. Germline loops: CDR1 SGHTA, CDR2 FQGNSA. In DNA form, the CDR3 reads TGTGCCAGCAGCTTAGCATGGCAGGGTGGATCGGGCTTCTATGGCTACACCTTC. Translated: CASSLAWQGGSGFYGYTF.

This chain joins TRBV11-2 and TRBJ1-2; D remains ambiguous. Germline CDR1 reads SGHAT; CDR2 reads FQNNGV. This CDR3 has 14 residues. V was pared by 0 bases and J by 3 bases, with 8 bases between. In DNA form, the CDR3 reads TGTGCCAGCAGCTTAGATGCAGAAGACTATGGCTACACCTTC. Translated: CASSLDAEDYGYTF.

The chain carries TRBV10-2 and TRBJ2-5; a possible D gene is TRBD2 (5 bases). The length of the CDR3 is 14 residues. CDR1 and CDR2 (germline): WSHSY, SAAADI. Trimming took off 4 bases at V and 4 bases at J, with 13 bases between the two ends. CDR3 in DNA: TGCGCCAGCAGTGTTGAGGGTAACGTAGAGACCCAGTACTTC. Its protein product is CASSVEGNVETQYF.

This chain connects TRBV7-9 to TRBJ1-2, with 8 bases identical to TRBD1. The trim removed 5 bases at V and 4 bases at J, leaving 6 bases unmatched. CDR3 length: 14 amino acids. Germline V lookup: CDR1 SEHNR, CDR2 FQNEAQ (reference sequence). This chain's CDR3 is CASSPPGQAYGYTF. The CDR3 nucleotides are TGTGCCAGCAGCCCTCCGGGACAGGCCTATGGCTACACCTTC.

This clone was seen only once. CDR3 loop: CASSPRDRGTAYEQYF. CDR3 bases: TGCGCCAGCAGCCCGAGAGACAGGGGCACGGCCTACGAGCAGTACTTC. The J gene is TRBJ2-7, the V gene TRBV5-1; TRBD1 aligns across 8 bases. The CDR3 is made up of 16 amino acids. Looked up from germline, CDR1 is SGHRS and CDR2 is YFSETQ. V lost 4 bases to trimming and J lost 2 bases; unmatched junction nucleotides: 11.

The chain uses TRBV4-3 and TRBJ2-2; 12 bases line up with TRBD2. This CDR3 contains 17 residues. Germline values: CDR1 LGHNA, CDR2 YSLEER. V was pared by 1 base and J by 7 bases, with 7 bases of the junction left unmatched. Written as DNA, the CDR3 is TGCGCCAGCAGCCAAGCACTAGCGGGAGGACTAAGCGGGGAGCTGTTTTTT. Its protein is CASSQALAGGLSGELFF.